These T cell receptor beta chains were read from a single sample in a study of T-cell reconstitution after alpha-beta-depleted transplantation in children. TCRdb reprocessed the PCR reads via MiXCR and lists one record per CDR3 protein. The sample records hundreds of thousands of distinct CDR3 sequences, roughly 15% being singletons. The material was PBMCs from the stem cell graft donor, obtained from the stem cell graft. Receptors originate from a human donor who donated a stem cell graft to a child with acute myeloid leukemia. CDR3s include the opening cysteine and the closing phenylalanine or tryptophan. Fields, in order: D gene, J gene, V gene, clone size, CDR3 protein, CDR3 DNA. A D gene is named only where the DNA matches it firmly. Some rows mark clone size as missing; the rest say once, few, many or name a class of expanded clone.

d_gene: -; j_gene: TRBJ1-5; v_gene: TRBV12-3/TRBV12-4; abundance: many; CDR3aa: CASTLGQFDNQPQHF; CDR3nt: TGTGCCAGCACCCTCGGACAGTTCGACAATCAGCCCCAGCATTTT
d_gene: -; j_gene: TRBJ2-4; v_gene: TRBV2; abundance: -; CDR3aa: CASSDMSKNIQYF; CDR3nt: TGTGCCAGCAGTGACATGAGCAAAAACATTCAGTACTTC
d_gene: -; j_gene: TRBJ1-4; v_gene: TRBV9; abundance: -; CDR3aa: CASEAVTGELFF; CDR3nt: TGTGCCAGCGAGGCAGTCACCGGTGAACTGTTTTTT
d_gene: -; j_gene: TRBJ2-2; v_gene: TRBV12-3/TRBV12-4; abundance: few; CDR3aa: CASRQNWDPGELFF; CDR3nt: TGTGCCAGCAGGCAAAACTGGGACCCCGGGGAGCTGTTTTTT
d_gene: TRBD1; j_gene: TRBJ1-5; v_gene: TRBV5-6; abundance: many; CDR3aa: CASSFRQGHQPQHF; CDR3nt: TGTGCCAGCAGCTTCCGACAGGGCCATCAGCCCCAGCATTTT
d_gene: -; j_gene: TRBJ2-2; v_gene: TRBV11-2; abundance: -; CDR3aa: CASSLSYQRLINTGELFF; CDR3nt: TGTGCCAGCAGCTTATCATACCAAAGGCTAATAAACACCGGGGAGCTGTTTTTT
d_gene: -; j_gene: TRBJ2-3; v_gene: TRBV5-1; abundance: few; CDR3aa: CASSLKREVADTQYF; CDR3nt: TGCGCCAGCAGCTTGAAACGGGAAGTAGCAGATACGCAGTATTTT
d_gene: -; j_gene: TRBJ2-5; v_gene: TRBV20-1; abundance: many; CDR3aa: CSAREGSSGRQETQYF; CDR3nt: TGCAGTGCCCGGGAAGGGTCGAGTGGGAGACAAGAGACCCAGTACTTC
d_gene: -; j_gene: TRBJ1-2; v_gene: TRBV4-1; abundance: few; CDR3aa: CASSQDAGTPYGYTF; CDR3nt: TGCGCCAGCAGCCAAGATGCCGGGACACCCTATGGCTACACCTTC
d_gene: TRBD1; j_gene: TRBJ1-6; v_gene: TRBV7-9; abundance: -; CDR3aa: CASSRQGVDNSPLHF; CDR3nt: TGTGCCAGCAGCCGACAGGGTGTAGATAATTCACCCCTCCACTTT
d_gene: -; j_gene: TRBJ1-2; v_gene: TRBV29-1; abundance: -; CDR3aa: CSVERELTYGYTF; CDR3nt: TGCAGCGTTGAAAGGGAATTGACCTATGGCTACACCTTC
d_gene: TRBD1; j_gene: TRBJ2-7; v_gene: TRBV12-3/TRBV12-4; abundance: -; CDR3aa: CASRLDRDSYEQYF; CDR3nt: TGTGCCAGCAGGCTAGACAGGGATTCCTACGAGCAGTACTTC
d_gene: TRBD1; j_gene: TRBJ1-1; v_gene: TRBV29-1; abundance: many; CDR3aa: CSAWTGGNTEAFF; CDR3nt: TGCAGCGCGTGGACAGGCGGGAACACTGAAGCTTTCTTT
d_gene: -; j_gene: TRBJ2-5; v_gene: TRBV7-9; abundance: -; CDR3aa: CASSFKGPGETQYF; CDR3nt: TGTGCCAGCAGCTTTAAAGGTCCAGGCGAGACCCAGTACTTC
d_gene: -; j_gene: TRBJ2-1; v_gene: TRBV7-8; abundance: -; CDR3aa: CASSLDGGYYNEQFF; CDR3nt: TGTGCCAGCAGCTTAGATGGAGGATACTACAATGAGCAGTTCTTC
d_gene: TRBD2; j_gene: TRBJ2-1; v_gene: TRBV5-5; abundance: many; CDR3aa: CASSSFLAGESSYNEQFF; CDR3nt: TGTGCCAGCAGCTCGTTCCTAGCGGGGGAGAGCTCCTACAATGAGCAGTTCTTC
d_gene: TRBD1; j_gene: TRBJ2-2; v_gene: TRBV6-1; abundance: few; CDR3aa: CASLFSGQGDTGELFF; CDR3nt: TGTGCCAGCCTTTTCTCCGGACAGGGGGACACCGGGGAGCTGTTTTTT
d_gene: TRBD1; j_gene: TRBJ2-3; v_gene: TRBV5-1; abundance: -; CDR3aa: CASTLPGQITDTQYF; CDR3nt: TGCGCCAGCACACTCCCGGGACAGATCACAGATACGCAGTATTTT
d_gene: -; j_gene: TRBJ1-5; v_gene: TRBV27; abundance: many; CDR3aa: CASSLDGFSNQPQHF; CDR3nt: TGTGCCAGCAGTCTGGACGGTTTTAGCAATCAGCCCCAGCATTTT
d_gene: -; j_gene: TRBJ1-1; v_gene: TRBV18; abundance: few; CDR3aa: CASSPGGRQRNTEAFF; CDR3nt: TGTGCCAGCTCACCGGGGGGTAGACAGAGGAACACTGAAGCTTTCTTT
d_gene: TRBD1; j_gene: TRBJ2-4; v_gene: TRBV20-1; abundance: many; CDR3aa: CSAKTQGAAKNIQYF; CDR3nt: TGCAGTGCTAAAACACAGGGGGCAGCCAAAAACATTCAGTACTTC
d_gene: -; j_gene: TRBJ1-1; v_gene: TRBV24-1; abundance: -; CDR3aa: CATSDDHLGGAFF; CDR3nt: TGTGCCACCAGTGACGACCACTTGGGGGGAGCTTTCTTT
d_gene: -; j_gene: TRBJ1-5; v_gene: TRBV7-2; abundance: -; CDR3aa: CASSLASPFEPQHF; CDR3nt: TGTGCCAGCAGCTTAGCCTCCCCTTTCGAGCCCCAGCATTTT
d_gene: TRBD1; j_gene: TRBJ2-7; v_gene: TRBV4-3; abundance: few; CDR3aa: CASSQGRGTLYEQYF; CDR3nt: TGCGCCAGCAGCCAAGGCAGGGGGACCCTCTACGAGCAGTACTTC
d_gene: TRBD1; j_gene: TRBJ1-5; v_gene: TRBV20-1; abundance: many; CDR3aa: CSASQGEDQPQHF; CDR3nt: TGCAGTGCTTCTCAGGGGGAGGATCAGCCCCAGCATTTT
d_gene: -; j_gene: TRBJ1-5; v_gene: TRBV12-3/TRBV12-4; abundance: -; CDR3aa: CASSLTAGYNQPQHF; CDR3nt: TGTGCCAGCAGTTTAACGGCGGGGTACAATCAGCCCCAGCATTTT
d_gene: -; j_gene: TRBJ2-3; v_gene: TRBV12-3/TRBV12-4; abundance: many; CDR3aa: CASSLARTDTQYF; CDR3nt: TGTGCCAGCAGTTTAGCGCGCACAGATACGCAGTATTTT
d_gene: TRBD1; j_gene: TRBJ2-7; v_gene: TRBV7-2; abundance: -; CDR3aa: CASSSDRPSSYEQYF; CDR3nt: TGTGCCAGCAGCTCGGACAGGCCGAGCTCCTACGAGCAGTACTTC
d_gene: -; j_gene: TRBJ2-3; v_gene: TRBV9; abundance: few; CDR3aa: CASSVGGHTQYF; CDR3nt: TGTGCCAGCAGCGTTGGGGGGCATACGCAGTATTTT
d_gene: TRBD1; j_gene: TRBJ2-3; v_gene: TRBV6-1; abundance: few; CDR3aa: CASSPWDRETDTQYF; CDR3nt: TGTGCCAGCAGTCCCTGGGACAGGGAAACAGATACGCAGTATTTT
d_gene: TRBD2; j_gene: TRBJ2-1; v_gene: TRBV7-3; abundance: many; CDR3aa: CASSLGTSTGNEQFF; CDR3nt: TGTGCCAGCAGCTTGGGGACTAGCACAGGGAATGAGCAGTTCTTC
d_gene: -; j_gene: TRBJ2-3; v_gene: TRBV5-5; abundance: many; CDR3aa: CASSLALGITDTQYF; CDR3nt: TGTGCCAGCAGCTTGGCCCTGGGGATCACAGATACGCAGTATTTT
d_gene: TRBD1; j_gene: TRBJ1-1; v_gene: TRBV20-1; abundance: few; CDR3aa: CSARGGTGGSGTSPNTEAFF; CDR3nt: TGCAGTGCTAGGGGTGGGACAGGGGGATCGGGGACCTCACCCAACACTGAAGCTTTCTTT
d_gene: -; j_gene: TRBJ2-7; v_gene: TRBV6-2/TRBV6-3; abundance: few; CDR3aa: CASSYSRVREQYF; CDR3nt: TGTGCCAGCAGTTACTCGAGGGTCCGCGAGCAGTACTTC
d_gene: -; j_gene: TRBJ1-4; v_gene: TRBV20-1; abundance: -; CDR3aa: CSGSPMSGWTNEKLFF; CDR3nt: TGCAGTGGTTCCCCGATGTCGGGGTGGACTAATGAAAAACTGTTTTTT
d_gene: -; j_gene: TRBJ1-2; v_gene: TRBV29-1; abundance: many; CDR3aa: CSVEGVEDGYTF; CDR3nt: TGCAGCGTTGAAGGCGTTGAGGATGGCTACACCTTC
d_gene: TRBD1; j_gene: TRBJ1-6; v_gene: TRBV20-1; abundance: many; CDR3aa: CSAVDRGKSPLHF; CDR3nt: TGCAGTGCTGTGGACAGGGGGAAATCACCCCTCCACTTT
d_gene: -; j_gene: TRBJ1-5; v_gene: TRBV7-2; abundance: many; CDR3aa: CASSLARGEYQPQHF; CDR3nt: TGTGCCAGCAGCTTAGCACGGGGGGAGTATCAGCCCCAGCATTTT
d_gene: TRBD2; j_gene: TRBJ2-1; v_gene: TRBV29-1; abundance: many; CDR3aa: CSVDLSGGPDEQFF; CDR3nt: TGCAGCGTCGATCTTAGCGGGGGTCCCGATGAGCAGTTCTTC
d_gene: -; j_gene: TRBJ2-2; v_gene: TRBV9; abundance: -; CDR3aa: CASSGWDGNTGELFF; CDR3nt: TGTGCCAGCAGCGGCTGGGACGGGAACACCGGGGAGCTGTTTTTT
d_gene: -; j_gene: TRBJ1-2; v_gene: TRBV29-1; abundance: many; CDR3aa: CSVDAVYGYTF; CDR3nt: TGCAGCGTTGATGCCGTATATGGCTACACCTTC
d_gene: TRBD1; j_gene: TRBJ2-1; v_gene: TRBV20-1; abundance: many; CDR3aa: CSARDGGTGVWDEQFF; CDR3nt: TGCAGTGCTAGAGATGGCGGGACAGGGGTATGGGATGAGCAGTTCTTC
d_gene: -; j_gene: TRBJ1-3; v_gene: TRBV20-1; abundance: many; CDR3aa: CSATRGQPSGNTIYF; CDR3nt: TGCAGTGCCACCCGTGGACAGCCCTCTGGAAACACCATATATTTT
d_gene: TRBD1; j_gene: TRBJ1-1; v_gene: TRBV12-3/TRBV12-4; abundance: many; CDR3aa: CASSHGQGSAEAFF; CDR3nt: TGTGCCAGCAGTCATGGACAGGGAAGTGCTGAAGCTTTCTTT
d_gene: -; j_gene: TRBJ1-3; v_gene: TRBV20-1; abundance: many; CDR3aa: CSARDLKGSNTIYF; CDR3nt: TGCAGTGCTAGAGATCTTAAGGGGAGTAACACCATATATTTT
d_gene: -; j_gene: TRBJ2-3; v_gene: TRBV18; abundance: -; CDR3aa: CASSRLPQRTDTQYF; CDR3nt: TGTGCCAGCTCACGACTCCCTCAGCGCACAGATACGCAGTATTTT
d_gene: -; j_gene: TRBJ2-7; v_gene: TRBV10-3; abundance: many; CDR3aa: CAISGTESSYEQYF; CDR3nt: TGTGCCATCAGTGGGACAGAGAGCTCCTACGAGCAGTACTTC
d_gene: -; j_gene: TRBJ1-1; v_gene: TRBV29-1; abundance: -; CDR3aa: CSVVRQGLKTVAFF; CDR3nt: TGCAGCGTTGTCAGGCAGGGATTAAAGACGGTAGCTTTCTTT
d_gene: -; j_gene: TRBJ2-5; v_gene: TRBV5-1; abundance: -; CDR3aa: CASSSGPAGIRETQYF; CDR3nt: TGCGCCAGCAGTAGTGGTCCGGCAGGGATACGAGAGACCCAGTACTTC
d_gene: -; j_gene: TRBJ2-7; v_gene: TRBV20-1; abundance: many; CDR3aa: CSAPYSNEQYF; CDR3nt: TGCAGTGCTCCGTATTCCAACGAGCAGTACTTC
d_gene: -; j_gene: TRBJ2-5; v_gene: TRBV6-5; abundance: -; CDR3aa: CASSTRQATRGETQYF; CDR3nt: TGTGCCAGCAGTACACGACAGGCTACCCGCGGCGAGACCCAGTACTTC
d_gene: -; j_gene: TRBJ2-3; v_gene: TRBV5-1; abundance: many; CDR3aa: CASSSTVTDTQYF; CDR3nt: TGCGCCAGCAGCTCGACAGTCACAGATACGCAGTATTTT
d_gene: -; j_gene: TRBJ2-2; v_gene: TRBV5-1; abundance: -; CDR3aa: CASSYGHGNLAGELFF; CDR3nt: TGCGCCAGCAGCTATGGACACGGAAACCTTGCCGGGGAGCTGTTTTTT